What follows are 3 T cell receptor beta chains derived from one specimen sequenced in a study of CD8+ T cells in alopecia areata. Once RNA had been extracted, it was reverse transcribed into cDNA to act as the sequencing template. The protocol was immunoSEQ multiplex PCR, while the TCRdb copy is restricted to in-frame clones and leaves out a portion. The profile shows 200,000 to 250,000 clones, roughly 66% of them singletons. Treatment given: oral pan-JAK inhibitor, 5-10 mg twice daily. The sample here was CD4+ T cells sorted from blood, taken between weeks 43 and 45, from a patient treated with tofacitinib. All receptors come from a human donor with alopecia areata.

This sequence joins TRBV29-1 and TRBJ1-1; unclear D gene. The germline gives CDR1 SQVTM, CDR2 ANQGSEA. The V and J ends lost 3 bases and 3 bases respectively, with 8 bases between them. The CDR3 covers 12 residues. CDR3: CSVDYRDTEAFF. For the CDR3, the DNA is TGCAGCGTTGACTATCGGGACACTGAAGCTTTCTTT.

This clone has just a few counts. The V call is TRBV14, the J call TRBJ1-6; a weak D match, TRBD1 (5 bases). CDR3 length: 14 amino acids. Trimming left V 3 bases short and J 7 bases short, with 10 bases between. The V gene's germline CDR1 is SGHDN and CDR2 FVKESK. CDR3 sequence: CASSHAGKNSPLHF. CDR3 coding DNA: TGTGCCAGCAGCCACGCAGGGAAAAATTCACCCCTCCACTTT.

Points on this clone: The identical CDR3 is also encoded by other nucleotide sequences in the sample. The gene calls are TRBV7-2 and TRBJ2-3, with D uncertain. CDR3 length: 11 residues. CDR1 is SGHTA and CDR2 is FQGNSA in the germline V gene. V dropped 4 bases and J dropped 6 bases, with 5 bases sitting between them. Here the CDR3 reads CASSSEDTQYF. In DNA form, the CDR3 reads TGTGCCAGCAGCTCAGAGGATACGCAGTATTTT.